The T cell receptor beta chain under discussion was sequenced for a study of T cells after yellow fever vaccination. Study-wide results and caveats: There was a small share of clonotypes that showed up in both the CD4 and CD8 compartments.

TCRdb re-analysed the 5' RACE reads in MiXCR, keeping a single row per CDR3 protein. The repertoire includes around 72,000 distinct CDR3 sequences, 7.3% of them detected once, and approximately 31% sits in the top ten. This clonotype has just a few counts. Its cognate antigen is unknown. The TCR originated in a man between 18 and 29 years old who received the YFV17D yellow fever vaccine. The sample here was CD8+ T cells sorted from PBMCs, taken 10 to 11 days after the first yellow fever vaccination.

The chain's CDR3 is CASSSDRGPGNEQFF. In nucleotides, the CDR3 is TGCGCCAGCAGCTCGGACAGGGGGCCGGGCAATGAGCAGTTCTTC. The rearrangement joins TRBV5-1 to TRBJ2-1, with 11 positions matching TRBD1. Germline CDR1 and CDR2: SGHRS and YFSETQ. The CDR3 is made up of 15 amino acids. J lost 6 bases, V lost 3 bases, and 5 bases had no gene match.